Listed below are T cell receptor beta chains from one sample, sequenced in a study of T-cell reconstitution after alpha-beta-depleted transplantation in children. TCRdb re-called the PCR reads through MiXCR, storing one row per CDR3 protein. The sample lists about 580,000 distinct CDR3 sequences, about 23% occurring once. Sequencing used PBMCs, mostly from graft donor cells, obtained 360 days after TCRalphabeta/CD19-depleted stem cell transplant. Receptor source: a boy younger than two who had a stem cell transplant for acute myeloid leukemia, so the T cells may come from the graft donor. Both conserved end residues are part of each CDR3. A D gene is named only where the DNA matches it firmly. The size entry is marked missing in some rows and otherwise reads once, few, many or a size class.

j_call,v_call,clone_size,d_call,cdr3_length,cdr3_aa,cdr3_nt
TRBJ2-1,TRBV7-6,.,.,17,CASSLVQGGSTFHEQFF,TGTGCCAGCAGCTTAGTCCAGGGGGGATCTACTTTTCATGAGCAGTTCTTC
TRBJ2-5,TRBV20-1,many,TRBD2,16,CSARGRTSGMAETQYF,TGCAGTGCTAGAGGGAGAACTAGCGGAATGGCGGAGACCCAGTACTTC
TRBJ2-7,TRBV5-8,.,.,16,CASSSSYRPAGYEQYF,TGTGCCAGCAGCTCATCGTACAGGCCTGCGGGCTACGAGCAGTACTTC
TRBJ1-1,TRBV20-1,.,TRBD1,12,CSARTGGERTFF,TGCAGTGCGCGGACAGGGGGCGAGAGGACTTTCTTT
TRBJ1-5,TRBV20-1,.,TRBD1,13,CSASTGNNQPQHF,TGCAGTGCTTCGACAGGGAACAACCAGCCCCAGCATTTT
TRBJ2-2,TRBV7-3,.,.,17,CASSLQGPGGNTGELFF,TGTGCCAGCAGCCTTCAGGGTCCCGGGGGGAACACCGGGGAGCTGTTTTTT
TRBJ1-2,TRBV14,few,TRBD1,14,CASSPGQGRNGYTF,TGTGCCAGCAGCCCGGGACAGGGAAGAAATGGCTACACCTTC
TRBJ1-6,TRBV14,few,.,15,CASSQGAGLNSPLHF,TGTGCCAGCAGCCAAGGGGCAGGTCTAAATTCACCCCTCCACTTT
TRBJ1-1,TRBV12-3/TRBV12-4,.,.,17,CASSPSGATGRDTEAFF,TGTGCCAGCAGTCCCTCCGGGGCGACTGGGAGGGACACTGAAGCTTTCTTT
TRBJ2-2,TRBV7-3,.,TRBD1,18,CASSLAGGASRRSGELFF,TGTGCCAGCAGCTTGGCAGGGGGCGCAAGCCGGAGGTCCGGGGAGCTGTTTTTT
TRBJ1-1,TRBV20-1,few,.,11,CSQGQNTEAFF,TGCAGTCAGGGACAGAACACTGAAGCTTTCTTT
TRBJ2-3,TRBV6-5,many,.,11,CASTNGDTQYF,TGTGCCAGCACCAACGGAGATACGCAGTATTTT
TRBJ1-5,TRBV2,.,TRBD1,15,CASMGQGGNNQPQHF,TGTGCCAGCATGGGACAGGGTGGAAACAATCAGCCCCAGCATTTT
TRBJ1-1,TRBV15,.,.,14,CATSRVVGPTEAFF,TGTGCCACCAGCAGAGTGGTGGGGCCGACTGAAGCTTTCTTT
TRBJ2-7,TRBV27,few,.,12,CASSPGRHEQYF,TGTGCCAGCAGCCCAGGGAGGCACGAGCAGTACTTC
TRBJ1-1,TRBV20-1,.,TRBD1,12,CSAPGQGPEAFF,TGCAGTGCTCCGGGACAGGGCCCTGAAGCTTTCTTT
TRBJ2-5,TRBV5-1,.,.,14,CASSYPEGSETQYF,TGCGCCAGCAGCTATCCGGAGGGGAGCGAGACCCAGTACTTC
TRBJ2-5,TRBV13,once,.,16,CASSSGRDREGETQYF,TGTGCCAGCAGCTCGGGACGAGACAGGGAGGGGGAGACCCAGTACTTC
TRBJ2-5,TRBV5-1,many,TRBD1,13,CASSSGQQETQYF,TGCGCCAGCAGCTCGGGACAGCAAGAGACCCAGTACTTC
TRBJ1-1,TRBV19,many,TRBD1,16,CASSIETGTMNTEAFF,TGTGCCAGTAGTATAGAGACAGGGACGATGAACACTGAAGCTTTCTTT
TRBJ2-7,TRBV12-3/TRBV12-4,many,.,14,CASSLTGSPYEQYF,TGTGCCAGCAGTTTAACAGGGAGCCCCTACGAGCAGTACTTC
TRBJ2-3,TRBV7-6,.,.,14,CASSLNTVTDTQYF,TGTGCCAGCAGCTTAAACACCGTCACAGATACGCAGTATTTT
TRBJ2-1,TRBV29-1,many,.,14,CSVVSRLSYNEQFF,TGCAGCGTTGTTTCCAGGCTCTCCTACAATGAGCAGTTCTTC
TRBJ2-1,TRBV12-3/TRBV12-4,few,TRBD2,17,CASRLRLARGAGDEQFF,TGTGCCAGCAGGCTAAGGTTGGCGCGGGGGGCCGGCGATGAGCAGTTCTTC
TRBJ1-3,TRBV4-3,many,.,16,CASSQTWDTSGNTIYF,TGCGCCAGCAGCCAAACGTGGGACACCTCTGGAAACACCATATATTTT
TRBJ2-3,TRBV12-3/TRBV12-4,many,TRBD2,15,CASTALAGGSDTQYF,TGTGCCAGCACCGCACTAGCGGGGGGATCAGATACGCAGTATTTT
TRBJ2-7,TRBV12-3/TRBV12-4,.,.,15,CASSLEGLETYEQYF,TGTGCCAGCAGTTTAGAGGGGCTTGAAACCTACGAGCAGTACTTC
TRBJ2-1,TRBV15,many,.,12,CATSPRGEGQFF,TGTGCCACCAGCCCTAGAGGCGAGGGGCAGTTCTTC
TRBJ2-1,TRBV24-1,.,TRBD2,16,CATSDPSGGTSDEQFF,TGTGCCACCAGTGATCCTAGCGGGGGGACCTCCGATGAGCAGTTCTTC
TRBJ1-1,TRBV19,few,.,20,CASSIPDRRYEGLMNTEAFF,TGTGCCAGTAGTATTCCGGACCGACGGTATGAGGGGCTCATGAACACTGAAGCTTTCTTT
TRBJ2-3,TRBV11-2,.,TRBD1,18,CASATPGTGGYSTDTQYF,TGTGCCAGCGCCACACCCGGGACAGGGGGCTATAGCACAGATACGCAGTATTTT
TRBJ1-6,TRBV12-3/TRBV12-4,many,TRBD1,13,CASRGQANSPLHF,TGTGCCAGCAGGGGACAGGCTAATTCACCCCTCCACTTT
TRBJ2-7,TRBV5-1,.,TRBD1,14,CASSSRDRMYEQYF,TGCGCCAGCAGCTCCCGGGACAGGATGTACGAGCAGTACTTC
TRBJ1-2,TRBV4-3,.,.,15,CASSQDQAGWYGYTF,TGCGCCAGCAGCCAAGATCAGGCAGGGTGGTATGGCTACACCTTC
TRBJ2-2,TRBV12-3/TRBV12-4,.,.,16,CASQGGGSANTGELFF,TGTGCCAGCCAGGGGGGCGGGAGCGCGAACACCGGGGAGCTGTTTTTT
TRBJ1-2,TRBV10-3,many,.,13,CAISEAGDYGYTF,TGTGCCATCAGTGAGGCGGGGGACTATGGCTACACCTTC
TRBJ2-4,TRBV11-2,.,.,14,CASTLAIGKNIQYF,TGTGCCAGCACCCTAGCGATCGGCAAAAACATTCAGTACTTC
TRBJ2-5,TRBV7-2,.,.,13,CASMGSYQETQYF,TGTGCCAGCATGGGCAGCTACCAAGAGACCCAGTACTTC
TRBJ1-1,TRBV29-1,.,.,15,CSAGEGIGMNTEAFF,TGCAGCGCTGGAGAAGGGATCGGAATGAACACTGAAGCTTTCTTT
TRBJ1-2,TRBV5-8,few,.,12,CASSPRTSGYTF,TGTGCCAGCAGCCCCCGGACGTCCGGCTACACCTTC
TRBJ2-3,TRBV7-3,few,TRBD2,16,CASSWGASGGLDTQYF,TGTGCCAGCAGCTGGGGGGCTAGCGGGGGGCTCGATACGCAGTATTTT
TRBJ2-2,TRBV20-1,few,.,15,CSARGTARNTGELFF,TGCAGTGCTAGAGGGACCGCCCGGAACACCGGGGAGCTGTTTTTT
TRBJ2-2,TRBV6-1,few,.,14,CASGAGPNTGELFF,TGTGCCAGCGGGGCGGGGCCGAACACCGGGGAGCTGTTTTTT